These T cell receptor beta chains were read from a single sample in a study of control samples from healthy donors and cancer patients. Using immunoSEQ multiplex PCR, the repertoire was profiled, and TCRdb retains in-frame clones only, with some absent. This sample has 65,000 to 90,000 clones, with about 94% found just once. The sequenced material came from blood. Source of these receptors: a woman in her thirties in good health. Both conserved end residues are trimmed from each CDR3. Some rows have no size entry. The others give once, few or many, or a class for an expanded clone.

ASSQELAGGNTDTQY TRBV4-2 .
ASSRLAGDTQY TRBV3-1/TRBV3-2 once
ASSVEVEGGPTEAF TRBV9 .
ASSPRDRLNTEAF TRBV2 .
ASSYPGSGANVLT TRBV6-2/TRBV6-3 .
ASSPKSGGRRDTQY TRBV28 .
ATSRVGGEDSYEQY TRBV15 .
ASSYYFAGGRGYT TRBV6-5 .
ASSVRSGGTDTQY TRBV9 .
ASRQGGETTEAF TRBV7-2 few
ASSSSVIVYTQY TRBV3-1/TRBV3-2 once
ASSLGLAEETQY TRBV25-1 .
ASSQGGGPLH TRBV4-1 .
ASSTNTEAF TRBV2 .
ASSLPSWGARNGYT TRBV18 .
ASSVEAGDVAGYT TRBV9 once
ATSGIRGTEAF TRBV15 .